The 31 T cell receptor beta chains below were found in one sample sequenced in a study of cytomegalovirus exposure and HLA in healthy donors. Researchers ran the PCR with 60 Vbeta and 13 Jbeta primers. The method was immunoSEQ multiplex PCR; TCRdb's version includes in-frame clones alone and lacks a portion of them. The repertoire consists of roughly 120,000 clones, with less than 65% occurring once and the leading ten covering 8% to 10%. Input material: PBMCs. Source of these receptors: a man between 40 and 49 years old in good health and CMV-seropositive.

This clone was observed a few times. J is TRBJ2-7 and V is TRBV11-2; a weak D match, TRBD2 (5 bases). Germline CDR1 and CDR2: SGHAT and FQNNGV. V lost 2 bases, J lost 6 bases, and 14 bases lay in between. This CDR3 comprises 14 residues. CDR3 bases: TGTGCCAGCAGCTTACGACGGGATCGTGGCGAGCAGTACTTC. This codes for CASSLRRDRGEQYF.

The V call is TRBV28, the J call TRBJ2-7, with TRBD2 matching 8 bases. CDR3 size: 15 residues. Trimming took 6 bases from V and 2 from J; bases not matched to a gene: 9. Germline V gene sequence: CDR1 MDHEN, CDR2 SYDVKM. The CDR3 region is CASSLKGAGAYEQYF. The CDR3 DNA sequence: TGTGCCAGCAGCCTTAAAGGAGCGGGAGCCTACGAGCAGTACTTC.

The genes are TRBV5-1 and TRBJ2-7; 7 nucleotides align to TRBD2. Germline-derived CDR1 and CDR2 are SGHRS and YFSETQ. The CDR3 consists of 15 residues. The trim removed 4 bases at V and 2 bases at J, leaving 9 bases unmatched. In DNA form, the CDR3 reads TGCGCCAGCAGCGTGGGACTATCAAATACCTACGAGCAGTACTTC. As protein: CASSVGLSNTYEQYF.

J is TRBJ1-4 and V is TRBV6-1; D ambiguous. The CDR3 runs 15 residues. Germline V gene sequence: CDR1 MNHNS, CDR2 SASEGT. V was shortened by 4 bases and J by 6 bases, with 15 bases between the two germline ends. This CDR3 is CASSGTGSRYEKLFF. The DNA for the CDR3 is TGTGCCAGCAGTGGAACGGGATCCCGCTATGAAAAACTGTTTTTT.

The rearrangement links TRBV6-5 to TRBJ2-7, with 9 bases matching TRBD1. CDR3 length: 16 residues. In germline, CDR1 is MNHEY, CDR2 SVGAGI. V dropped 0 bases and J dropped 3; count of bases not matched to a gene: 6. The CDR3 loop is CASSYSTLTGGYEQYF. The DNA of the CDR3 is TGTGCCAGCAGTTACTCGACCCTGACAGGGGGCTACGAGCAGTACTTC.

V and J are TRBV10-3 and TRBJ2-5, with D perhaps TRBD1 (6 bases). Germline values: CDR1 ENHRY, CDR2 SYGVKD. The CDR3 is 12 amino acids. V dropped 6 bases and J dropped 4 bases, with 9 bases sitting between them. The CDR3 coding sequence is TGTGCCATCAGCTCAGGGGTAGAGACCCAGTACTTC. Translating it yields CAISSGVETQYF.

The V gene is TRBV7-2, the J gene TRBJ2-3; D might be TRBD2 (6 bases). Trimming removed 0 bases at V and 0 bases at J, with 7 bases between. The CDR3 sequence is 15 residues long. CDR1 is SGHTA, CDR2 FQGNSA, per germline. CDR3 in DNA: TGTGCCAGCAGCTTAGCGGGAGGTAGCACAGATACGCAGTATTTT. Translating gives CASSLAGGSTDTQYF.

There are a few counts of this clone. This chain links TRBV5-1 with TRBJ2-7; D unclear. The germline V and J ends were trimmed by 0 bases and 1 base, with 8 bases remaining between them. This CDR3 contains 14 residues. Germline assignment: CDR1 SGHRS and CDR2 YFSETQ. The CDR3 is CASSLVASSYEQYF. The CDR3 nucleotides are TGCGCCAGCAGCTTGGTGGCCAGTTCCTACGAGCAGTACTTC.

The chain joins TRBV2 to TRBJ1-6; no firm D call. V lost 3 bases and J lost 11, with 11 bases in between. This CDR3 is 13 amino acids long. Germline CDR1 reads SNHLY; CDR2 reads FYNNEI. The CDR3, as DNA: TGTGCCAGCAGTGAGGGCCCCGGGACACCCCTCCACTTT. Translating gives CASSEGPGTPLHF.

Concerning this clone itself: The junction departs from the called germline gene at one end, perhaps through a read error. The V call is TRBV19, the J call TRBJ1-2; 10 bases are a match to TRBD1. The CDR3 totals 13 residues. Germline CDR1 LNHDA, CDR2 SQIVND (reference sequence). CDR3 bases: TGTGCCAGTGGCGGACAGGGGGGCGGATCCGCGCTCTTC. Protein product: CASGGQGGGSALF. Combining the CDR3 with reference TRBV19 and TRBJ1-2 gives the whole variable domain DGGITQSPKYLFRKEGQNVTLSCEQNLNHDAMYWYRQDPGQGLRLIYYSQIVNDFQKGDIAEGYSVSREKKESFPLTVTSAQKNPTAFYLCASGGQGGGSALFGSGTRLTVV.

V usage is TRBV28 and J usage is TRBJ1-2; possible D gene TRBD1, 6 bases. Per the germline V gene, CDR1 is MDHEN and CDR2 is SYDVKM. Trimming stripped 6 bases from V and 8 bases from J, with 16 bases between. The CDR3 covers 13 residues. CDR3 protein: CASSPGHKRGYTF. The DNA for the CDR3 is TGTGCCAGCAGCCCGGGACACAAAAGGGGCTACACCTTC.

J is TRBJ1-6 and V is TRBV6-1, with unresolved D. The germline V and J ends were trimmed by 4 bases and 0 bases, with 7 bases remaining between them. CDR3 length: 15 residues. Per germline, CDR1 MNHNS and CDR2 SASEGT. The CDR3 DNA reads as TGTGCCAGCAGTGTTCGGAGCTCCTATAATTCACCCCTCCACTTT. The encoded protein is CASSVRSSYNSPLHF.

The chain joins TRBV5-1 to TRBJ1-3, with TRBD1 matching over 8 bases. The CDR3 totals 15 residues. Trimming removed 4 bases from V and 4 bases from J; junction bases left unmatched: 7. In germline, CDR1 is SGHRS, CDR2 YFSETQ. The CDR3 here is CASSPDRGDGNTIYF. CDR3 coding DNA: TGCGCCAGCAGCCCCGACAGGGGCGACGGAAACACCATATATTTT. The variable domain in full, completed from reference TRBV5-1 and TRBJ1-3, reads KAGVTQTPRYLIKTRGQQVTLSCSPISGHRSVSWYQQTPGQGLQFLFEYFSETQRNKGNFPGRFSGRQFSNSRSEMNVSTLELGDSALYLCASSPDRGDGNTIYFGEGSWLTVV.

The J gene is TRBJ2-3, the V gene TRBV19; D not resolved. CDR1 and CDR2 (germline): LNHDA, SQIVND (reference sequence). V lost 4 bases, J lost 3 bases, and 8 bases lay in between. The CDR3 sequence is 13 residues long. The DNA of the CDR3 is TGTGCCAGTAGTAAGCCGGGTACAGATACGCAGTATTTT. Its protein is CASSKPGTDTQYF.

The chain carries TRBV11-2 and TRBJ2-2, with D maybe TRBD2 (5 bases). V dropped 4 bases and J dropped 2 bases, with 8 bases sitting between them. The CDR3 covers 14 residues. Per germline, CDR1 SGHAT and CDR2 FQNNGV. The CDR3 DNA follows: TGTGCCAGCAGCTCGTCGGGAAACACCGGGGAGCTGTTTTTT. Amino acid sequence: CASSSSGNTGELFF.

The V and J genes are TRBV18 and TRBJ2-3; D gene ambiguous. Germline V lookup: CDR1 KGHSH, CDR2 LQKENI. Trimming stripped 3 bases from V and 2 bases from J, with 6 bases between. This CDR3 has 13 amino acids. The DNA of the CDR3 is TGTGCCAGCTCACCCGTTCTCACAGATACGCAGTATTTT. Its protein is CASSPVLTDTQYF.

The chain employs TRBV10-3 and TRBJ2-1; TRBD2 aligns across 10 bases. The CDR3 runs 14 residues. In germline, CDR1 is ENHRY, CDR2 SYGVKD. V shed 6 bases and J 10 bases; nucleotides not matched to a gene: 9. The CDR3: CAIRMGQAGGEQFF. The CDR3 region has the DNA TGTGCCATCAGGATGGGACAAGCGGGGGGGGAGCAGTTCTTC.

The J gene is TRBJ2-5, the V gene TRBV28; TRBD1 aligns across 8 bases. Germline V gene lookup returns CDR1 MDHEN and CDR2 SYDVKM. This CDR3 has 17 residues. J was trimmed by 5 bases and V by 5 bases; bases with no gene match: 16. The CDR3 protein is CASSDPVRTGTGETQYF. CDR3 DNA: TGTGCCAGCAGTGATCCAGTTAGGACAGGGACCGGGGAGACCCAGTACTTC.

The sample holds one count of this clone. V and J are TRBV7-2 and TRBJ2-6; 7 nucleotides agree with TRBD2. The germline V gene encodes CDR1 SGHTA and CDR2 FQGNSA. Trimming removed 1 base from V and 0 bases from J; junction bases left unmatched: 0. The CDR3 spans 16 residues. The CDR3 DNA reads TGTGCCAGCAGCTTAGGGGGGGGCTCTGGGGCCAACGTCCTGACTTTC. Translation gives CASSLGGGSGANVLTF. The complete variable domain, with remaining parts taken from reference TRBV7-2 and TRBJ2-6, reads GAGVSQSPSNKVTEKGKDVELRCDPISGHTALYWYRQSLGQGLEFLIYFQGNSAPDKSGLPSDRFSAERTGGSVSTLTIQRTQQEDSAVYLCASSLGGGSGANVLTFGAGSRLTVL.

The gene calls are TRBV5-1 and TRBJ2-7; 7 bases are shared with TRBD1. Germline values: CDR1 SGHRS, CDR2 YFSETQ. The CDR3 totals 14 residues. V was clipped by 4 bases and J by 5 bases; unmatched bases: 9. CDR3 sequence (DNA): TGCGCCAGCAGCCATCGACAGGGTGGCAACGAGCAGTACTTC. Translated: CASSHRQGGNEQYF.

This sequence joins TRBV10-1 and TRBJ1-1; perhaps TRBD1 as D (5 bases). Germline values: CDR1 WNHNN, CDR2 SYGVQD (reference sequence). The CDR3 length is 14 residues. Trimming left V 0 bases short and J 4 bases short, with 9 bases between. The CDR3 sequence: CASSESGVPTEAFF. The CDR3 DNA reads TGCGCCAGCAGTGAGTCAGGGGTTCCCACTGAAGCTTTCTTT.

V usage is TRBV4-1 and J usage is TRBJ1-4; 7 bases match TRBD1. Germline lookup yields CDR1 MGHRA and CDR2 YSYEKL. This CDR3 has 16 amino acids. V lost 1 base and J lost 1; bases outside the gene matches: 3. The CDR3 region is CASSQGDRLTNEKLFF. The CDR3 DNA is TGCGCCAGCAGCCAAGGGGACAGACTAACTAATGAAAAACTGTTTTTT.

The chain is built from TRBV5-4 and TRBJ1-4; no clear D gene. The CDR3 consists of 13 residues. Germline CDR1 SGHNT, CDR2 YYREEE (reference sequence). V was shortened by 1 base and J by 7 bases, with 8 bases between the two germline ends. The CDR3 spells CASSLREGEKLFF. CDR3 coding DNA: TGTGCCAGCAGCTTGAGGGAGGGTGAAAAACTGTTTTTT.

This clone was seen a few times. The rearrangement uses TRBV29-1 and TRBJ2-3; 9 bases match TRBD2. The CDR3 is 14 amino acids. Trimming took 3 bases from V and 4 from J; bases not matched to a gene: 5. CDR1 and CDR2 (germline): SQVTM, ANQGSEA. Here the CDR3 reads CSVDLAGAADTQYF. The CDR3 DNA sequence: TGCAGCGTTGACTTAGCGGGGGCGGCAGATACGCAGTATTTT.

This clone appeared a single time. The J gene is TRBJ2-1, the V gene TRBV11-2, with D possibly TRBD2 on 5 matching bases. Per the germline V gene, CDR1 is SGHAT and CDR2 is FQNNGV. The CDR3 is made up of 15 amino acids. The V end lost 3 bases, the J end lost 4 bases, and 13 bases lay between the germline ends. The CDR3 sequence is CASSFGKGSYNEQFF. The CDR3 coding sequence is TGTGCCAGCAGCTTCGGGAAGGGAAGTTACAATGAGCAGTTCTTC.

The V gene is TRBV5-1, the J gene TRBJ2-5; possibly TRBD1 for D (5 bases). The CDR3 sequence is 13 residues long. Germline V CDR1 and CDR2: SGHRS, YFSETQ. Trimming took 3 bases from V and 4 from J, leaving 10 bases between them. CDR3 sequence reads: CASSYPRGETQYF. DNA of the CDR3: TGCGCCAGCAGCTACCCTAGGGGAGAGACCCAGTACTTC.

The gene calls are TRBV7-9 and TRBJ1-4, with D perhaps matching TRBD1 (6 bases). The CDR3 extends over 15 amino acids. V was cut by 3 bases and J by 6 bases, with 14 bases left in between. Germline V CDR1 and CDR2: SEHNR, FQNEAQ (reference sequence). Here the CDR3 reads CASSFARGRDEKLFF. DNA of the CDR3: TGTGCCAGCAGCTTCGCGCGGGGGCGGGATGAAAAACTGTTTTTT.

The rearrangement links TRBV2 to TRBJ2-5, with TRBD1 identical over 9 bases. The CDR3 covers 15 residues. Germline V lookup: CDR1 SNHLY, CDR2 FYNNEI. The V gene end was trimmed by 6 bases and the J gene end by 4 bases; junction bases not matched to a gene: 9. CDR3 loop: CASSPQGARGETQYF. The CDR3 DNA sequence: TGTGCCAGCAGCCCACAGGGGGCTAGGGGAGAGACCCAGTACTTC. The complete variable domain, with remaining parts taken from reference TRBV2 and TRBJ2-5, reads EPEVTQTPSHQVTQMGQEVILRCVPISNHLYFYWYRQILGQKVEFLVSFYNNEISEKSEIFDDQFSVERPDGSNFTLKIRSTKLEDSAMYFCASSPQGARGETQYFGPGTRLLVL.

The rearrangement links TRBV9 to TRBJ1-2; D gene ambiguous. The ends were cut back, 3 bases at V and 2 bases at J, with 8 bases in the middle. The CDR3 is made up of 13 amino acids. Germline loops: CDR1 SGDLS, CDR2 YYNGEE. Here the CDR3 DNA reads TGTGCCAGCAGCGACGAGAGAAACTATGGCTACACCTTC. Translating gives CASSDERNYGYTF.

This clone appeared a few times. The CDR3 reads CASSLNSGNEKLFF. CDR3 nucleotides: TGCGCCAGCAGCTTGAATTCAGGGAATGAAAAACTGTTTTTT. The gene calls are TRBV5-1 and TRBJ1-4, with D possibly TRBD1 on 5 matching bases. Per the germline V gene, CDR1 is SGHRS and CDR2 is YFSETQ. Trimming took off 1 base at V and 5 bases at J, with 9 bases between the two ends. This CDR3 is 14 amino acids long. Complete variable domain (other parts from reference TRBV5-1 and TRBJ1-4): KAGVTQTPRYLIKTRGQQVTLSCSPISGHRSVSWYQQTPGQGLQFLFEYFSETQRNKGNFPGRFSGRQFSNSRSEMNVSTLELGDSALYLCASSLNSGNEKLFFGSGTQLSVL.

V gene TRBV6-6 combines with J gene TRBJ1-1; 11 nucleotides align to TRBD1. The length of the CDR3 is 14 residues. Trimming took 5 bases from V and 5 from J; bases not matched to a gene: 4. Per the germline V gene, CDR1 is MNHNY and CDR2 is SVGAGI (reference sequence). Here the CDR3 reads CASSRTGGFTEAFF. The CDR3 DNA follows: TGTGCCAGCAGTCGGACAGGGGGCTTTACTGAAGCTTTCTTT.